One and the same sample provided the 17 T cell receptor beta chains below, sequenced in a study of vaccination and CD4 T cells after COVID-19. This sample's treatment: roughly ten-day PBMC culture with coronavirus spike peptide pools or control peptides (ViraFEST assay). Their specific antigens are unknown. The assay that was used to sequence DNA from cultured CD4+ T cells was the Oncomine TCR Beta short-read assay. TCRdb re-called the PCR reads through MiXCR, storing one row per CDR3 protein. The repertoire holds 9,500 to 15,000 distinct CDR3 sequences, with about 50% as singletons. Sequences were obtained from CD4+ T cells from blood, cultured in vitro. These receptors originate from a human donor who had recovered from COVID-19.

This clonotype was picked up a small number of times. The V gene is TRBV5-4, the J gene TRBJ2-3; 9 positions match TRBD2. The germline CDR1 and CDR2 sequences are SGHNT and YYREEE (reference sequence). J lost 3 bases, V lost 0 bases, and 2 bases had no gene match. This CDR3 comprises 15 residues. CDR3 loop: CASSLGLAGTDTQYF. In DNA form, the CDR3 reads TGTGCCAGCAGCTTGGGGCTAGCGGGGACAGATACGCAGTATTTT.

This clonotype has only a few counts. The genes are TRBV27 and TRBJ1-6; the D gene is possibly TRBD1 (6 bases). V was shortened by 5 bases and J by 8 bases, with 16 bases between the two germline ends. Germline V gene lookup returns CDR1 MNHEY and CDR2 SMNVEV (reference sequence). This CDR3 comprises 15 residues. The CDR3 protein is CASSPWGGQDSPLHF. The CDR3 DNA reads as TGTGCCAGCAGTCCCTGGGGGGGACAAGATTCACCCCTCCACTTT.

The chain carries TRBV7-2 and TRBJ2-3, with 8 positions matching TRBD2. The ends lost 1 base at V and 7 bases at J; junction bases unmatched: 10. Germline CDR1 reads SGHTA; CDR2 reads FQGNSA. This CDR3 is built from 16 residues. The CDR3: CASSLVAGSIVNTQYF. The CDR3 DNA follows: TGTGCCAGCAGCTTAGTAGCGGGATCGATTGTAAATACGCAGTATTTT.

The rearrangement joins TRBV14 to TRBJ1-2; D call uncertain. The CDR3 length is 14 residues. With 3 bases removed from V and 6 bases from J, the gap between germline ends came to 14 bases. Per germline, CDR1 SGHDN and CDR2 FVKESK. CDR3 sequence reads: CASSQNLEGNGYTF. CDR3 coding DNA: TGTGCCAGCAGCCAGAACCTCGAAGGGAATGGCTACACCTTC.

Points on this clonotype: The junction differs from germline at one of its ends, possibly a read error. V and J are TRBV30 and TRBJ1-1; 7 positions match TRBD1. This CDR3 has 13 residues. In germline, CDR1 is GTSNPN, CDR2 SVGIG (reference sequence). CDR3 sequence: CAWSGTGYTEAFF. Here the CDR3 DNA reads TGTGCCTGGAGTGGGACAGGTTATACTGAGGCTTTCTTT.

There are a few counts of this clonotype. This chain joins TRBV6-1 and TRBJ1-2, with a tentative D call TRBD1 (5 bases). Germline-derived CDR1 and CDR2 are MNHNS and SASEGT. V lost 0 bases, J lost 5 bases, and 16 bases lay in between. This CDR3 has 16 amino acids. CDR3 bases: TGTGCCAGCAGTGAAGCGCGTCCAGGGTTTGGGTATGGCTACACCTTC. Translated: CASSEARPGFGYGYTF.

The chain combines TRBV2 with TRBJ2-5; D remains ambiguous. V lost 8 bases and J 4 bases, leaving 14 bases between the germline ends. The CDR3 length is 13 residues. Germline V CDR1 and CDR2: SNHLY, FYNNEI. The CDR3 loop is CASSVRRTETQYF. Here the CDR3 DNA reads TGTGCCAGCTCGGTTCGTAGGACAGAGACCCAGTACTTC.

This CDR3 reads CASSKDKRRRGGYGYTF. The CDR3 DNA is TGTGCCAGCAGCAAAGATAAACGTAGAAGAGGGGGATATGGCTACACCTTC. V gene TRBV21-1 combines with J gene TRBJ1-2; the table's D call of TRBD1 was not tested on the DNA. TRBV21-1 is deemed a pseudogene. The CDR3 extends over 17 amino acids.

This clonotype was recorded a few times. The chain is built from TRBV7-2 and TRBJ1-2; 8 bases align to TRBD1. The V gene's germline CDR1 is SGHTA and CDR2 FQGNSA. The CDR3 contains 13 residues. V shed 1 base, J shed 7 bases, and the junction held 2 bases outside the gene matches. Here the CDR3 reads CASSLGQGLGYTF. The CDR3 DNA is TGTGCCAGCAGCTTAGGACAGGGGCTTGGCTACACCTTC.

The CDR3 spells CASSISAPVQETQYF. The CDR3 DNA reads as TGTGCCAGTAGTATTTCAGCTCCGGTACAAGAGACCCAGTACTTC. This chain connects TRBV19 to TRBJ2-5; D is undetermined. CDR3 length: 15 residues. The ends were cut back, 3 bases at V and 2 bases at J, with 13 bases in the middle. Germline assignment: CDR1 LNHDA and CDR2 SQIVND (reference sequence).

This chain uses TRBV20-1 with TRBJ2-1; TRBD2 agrees at 9 bases. CDR3 length: 14 amino acids. V shed 3 bases and J 5 bases; nucleotides not matched to a gene: 5. CDR1 and CDR2 (germline): DFQATT, SNEGSKA (reference sequence). Here the CDR3 reads CSASASGNNNEQFF. The CDR3 region has the DNA TGCAGTGCTAGTGCTAGCGGGAATAACAATGAGCAGTTCTTC.

This clonotype has more than one count but fewer than ten. The V gene is TRBV6-1, the J gene TRBJ2-1, with TRBD1 matching over 8 bases. CDR1 and CDR2 (germline): MNHNS, SASEGT. The CDR3 extends over 15 amino acids. J gave up 6 bases and V 5 bases, and 9 bases lay outside the gene matches. DNA for the CDR3: TGTGCCAGCAGTCAATCCGGGACAGGTGGCAATGAGCAGTTCTTC. The encoded protein is CASSQSGTGGNEQFF.

The chain has TRBV7-2 and TRBJ2-3; TRBD1 aligns across 9 bases. The CDR3 runs to 14 residues. In germline, CDR1 is SGHTA, CDR2 FQGNSA. Trimming removed 1 base from V and 4 bases from J; junction bases left unmatched: 0. The CDR3 protein is CASSLGQGADTQYF. In nucleotides, the CDR3 is TGTGCCAGCAGCTTAGGACAGGGGGCAGATACGCAGTATTTT. Complete variable domain (other parts from reference TRBV7-2 and TRBJ2-3): GAGVSQSPSNKVTEKGKDVELRCDPISGHTALYWYRQSLGQGLEFLIYFQGNSAPDKSGLPSDRFSAERTGGSVSTLTIQRTQQEDSAVYLCASSLGQGADTQYFGPGTRLTVL.

This chain uses TRBV25-1 with TRBJ2-2, with TRBD2 matching 9 bases. Looked up from germline, CDR1 is MGHDK and CDR2 is SYGVNS. The V gene end was trimmed by 2 bases and the J gene end by 2 bases; junction bases not matched to a gene: 12. This CDR3 contains 19 residues. In DNA form, the CDR3 reads TGTGCCAGCAGTGAACATTTCTGGCTAGCGGGACAAAACACCGGGGAGCTGTTTTTT. Encoded protein: CASSEHFWLAGQNTGELFF.

CDR3 amino acids: CASSTNGNGANVLTF. The CDR3 bases are TGTGCCAGCAGTACAAACGGGAATGGGGCCAACGTCCTGACTTTC. The chain carries TRBV2 and TRBJ2-6; D perhaps matches TRBD2 (5 bases). CDR1 and CDR2 from the germline V gene are SNHLY and FYNNEI. This CDR3 is built from 15 residues. V was trimmed by 5 bases and J by 3 bases, leaving 11 bases between them. Combining the CDR3 with reference TRBV2 and TRBJ2-6 gives the whole variable domain EPEVTQTPSHQVTQMGQEVILRCVPISNHLYFYWYRQILGQKVEFLVSFYNNEISEKSEIFDDQFSVERPDGSNFTLKIRSTKLEDSAMYFCASSTNGNGANVLTFGAGSRLTVL.

The chain has TRBV18 and TRBJ1-2; 7 positions agree with TRBD1. V lost 0 bases to trimming and J lost 2 bases; unmatched junction nucleotides: 3. CDR1 is KGHSH, CDR2 LQKENI, per germline. The CDR3 consists of 15 residues. The CDR3 sequence is CASSPPPGQNYGYTF. The CDR3 bases are TGTGCCAGCTCACCACCTCCGGGACAGAACTATGGCTACACCTTC.

The V gene is TRBV2, the J gene TRBJ1-4, with 8 bases fitting TRBD1. This CDR3 region has 14 residues. Germline V CDR1 and CDR2: SNHLY, FYNNEI. V lost 5 bases and J lost 8; bases outside the gene matches: 7. CDR3: CASSTGGWDEKLFF. The CDR3 DNA follows: TGTGCCAGCAGTACAGGGGGGTGGGACGAAAAACTGTTTTTT.